What follows are 30 T cell receptor beta chains derived from one specimen sequenced in a study of T cells after yellow fever vaccination (dated by TCRdb to the late 2010s). Read against the paper, the sample's treatment or condition label means: live attenuated yellow fever vaccine strain. The library was produced with 5' RACE. Instrument used: Illumina HiSeq 2500. The public reads were reanalyzed by TCRdb: fastp trimming at Q25, MiXCR alignment, in-frame beta chains only. Every CDR3 protein is listed once, alongside the most common genes and DNA of its rows. For this sample there are roughly 48,000 distinct CDR3 sequences; around 7% appear just once. More than 20% of the sample is taken by the ten largest. Source: CD8+ T cells not binding an NS4B(214-222) dextramer, sorted from PBMCs, taken approximately 47 days after the first yellow fever vaccination. The cell subset or site label of this sample denotes: NS4B epitope dextramer-negative CD8 T cells. Every receptor here comes from a man between 18 and 29 years old who received the YFV17D yellow fever vaccine.

The chain joins TRBV5-1 to TRBJ2-3; 9 positions agree with TRBD1. V lost 4 bases, J lost 2 bases, and 11 bases stayed unmatched. CDR1 and CDR2 (germline): SGHRS, YFSETQ. The CDR3 runs 17 residues. CDR3 region: CASSGPRDRVSTDTQYF. In nucleotides, the CDR3 is TGCGCCAGCAGCGGGCCCCGGGACAGGGTTTCCACAGATACGCAGTATTTT.

This clonotype showed up many times. This chain connects TRBV27 to TRBJ2-7, with D perhaps being TRBD1 or TRBD2 (5 bases each). Germline V gene data show CDR1 as MNHEY and CDR2 as SMNVEV (reference sequence). With 7 bases removed from V and 2 bases from J, the gap between germline ends came to 18 bases. The length of the CDR3 is 15 residues. DNA for the CDR3: TGTGCCAGCACAAAAATAGGGACCCTCCCCTACGAGCAGTACTTC. Translated: CASTKIGTLPYEQYF.

This clonotype appeared many times. V usage is TRBV27 and J usage is TRBJ1-1; possibly TRBD1 for D (5 bases). Per germline, CDR1 MNHEY and CDR2 SMNVEV (reference sequence). The V end was cut by 7 bases, the J end by 4 bases, with 19 bases between. The CDR3 spans 15 residues. The CDR3 coding sequence is TGTGCCAGCACGTCCGGTAGTTGGGGACTCACTGAAGCTTTCTTT. This gives the protein CASTSGSWGLTEAFF.

This clonotype was counted a few times. The rearrangement links TRBV10-2 to TRBJ2-7; D unresolved. This CDR3 region has 11 residues. Per germline, CDR1 WSHSY and CDR2 SAAADI. The V gene lost 5 bases and the J gene lost 7 bases, with 9 bases spanning the gap. CDR3 residues: CASSPNQEQYF. CDR3 DNA sequence: TGCGCCAGCAGTCCGAACCAGGAGCAGTACTTC.

This clonotype has a handful of counts. The CDR3 is CASSSYEQYV. CDR3 DNA: TGTGCCAGCAGCTCCTACGAGCAGTACGTC. The rearrangement uses TRBV9 and TRBJ2-7; no clear D. The V gene lost 4 bases and the J gene lost 1 base, with 0 bases spanning the gap. Looked up from germline, CDR1 is SGDLS and CDR2 is YYNGEE. The CDR3 covers 10 residues.

The rearrangement joins TRBV4-3 to TRBJ2-1, with unresolved D. Per germline, CDR1 LGHNA and CDR2 YSLEER. The V end lost 0 bases, the J end lost 3 bases, and 9 bases lay between the germline ends. This CDR3 spans 15 amino acids. For the CDR3, the DNA is TGCGCCAGCAGCCAAGACAGGTCAGTCTACAATGAGCAGTTCTTC. Its protein product is CASSQDRSVYNEQFF.

Ten or more counts support this clonotype. The chain recombines TRBV29-1 with TRBJ1-1; the match to TRBD1 covers 8 bases. With V trimmed by 7 bases and J by 6 bases, 10 bases remained unmatched. The CDR3 sequence is 13 residues long. Germline CDR1 and CDR2: SQVTM and ANQGSEA. The DNA of the CDR3 is TGCAGCGCCCTTACAGGGGGTGACGCTGAAGCTTTCTTT. This sequence encodes CSALTGGDAEAFF.

This clonotype was recorded at least ten times. The chain is built from TRBV7-7 and TRBJ2-7; TRBD1 is a possible D gene (6 bases). The CDR3 consists of 14 residues. The germline CDR1 and CDR2 sequences are SSHAT and FNYEAQ (reference sequence). Trimming cost V 5 bases and J 5 bases, with 16 bases left between them. CDR3 sequence (DNA): TGTGCCAGCAGCCCGTTTACAGGGTCCCACGAGCAGTACTTC. Residues: CASSPFTGSHEQYF.

In this sample, this clonotype turned up many times. The chain recombines TRBV2 with TRBJ2-2; the D is unclear. The germline CDR1 and CDR2 sequences are SNHLY and FYNNEI. V was cut by 10 bases and J by 7 bases, with 13 bases left in between. This CDR3 spans 12 amino acids. The CDR3 DNA reads TGTGCCATAAAAGCAGGTAGCGGGGAGCTGTTTTTT. It is translated as CAIKAGSGELFF.

This clonotype has ten or more counts. The V call is TRBV4-1, the J call TRBJ2-5; D is possibly TRBD2 (5 bases). Trimming took off 0 bases at V and 1 base at J, with 9 bases between the two ends. Germline V gives CDR1 MGHRA, CDR2 YSYEKL. This CDR3 region has 15 residues. The DNA for the CDR3 is TGCGCCAGCAGCCAAGAGCAAGGGAGCCAAGAGACCCAGTACTTC. Protein: CASSQEQGSQETQYF.

This rearrangement joins TRBV5-5 to TRBJ2-1; 12 bases match TRBD1. The CDR3 is 16 residues long. V gave up 2 bases and J gave up 6 bases; unmatched junction bases: 6. Germline-derived CDR1 and CDR2 are SGHKS and YYEKEE (reference sequence). The DNA for the CDR3 is TGTGCCAGCAGCTTCGGGACAGGGGGCATCAGCAATGAGCAGTTCTTC. Amino acids: CASSFGTGGISNEQFF.

The chain links TRBV6-5 to TRBJ1-1, with 9 nucleotides matching TRBD1. Germline CDR1 MNHEY, CDR2 SVGAGI. CDR3 size: 14 residues. V shed 2 bases and J 7 bases; nucleotides not matched to a gene: 5. Here the CDR3 reads CASSYLGDRDEAFF. In DNA form, the CDR3 reads TGTGCCAGCAGTTACCTGGGGGACAGGGATGAAGCTTTCTTT.

In its sample, this clonotype was seen many times. The V call is TRBV15, the J call TRBJ2-3, with 8 bases fitting TRBD2. Trimming took 2 bases from V and 3 from J; bases not matched to a gene: 4. Germline CDR1 is LNHNV and CDR2 is YYDKDF (reference sequence). The CDR3 is 15 amino acids. CDR3 nucleotide sequence: TGTGCCACCAGCAGATACAGCGGGGGTACAGATACGCAGTATTTT. Translated, it gives CATSRYSGGTDTQYF.

This chain joins TRBV12-3 or TRBV12-4 and TRBJ2-2, with D unresolved. V was cut by 3 bases and J by 6 bases, with 8 bases left in between. The CDR3 is 13 residues long. CDR3 DNA sequence: TGTGCCAGCAGTTTTGGGGTTCCCGGGGAGCTGTTTTTT. Protein sequence: CASSFGVPGELFF.

This clonotype was seen a few times. This chain joins TRBV4-1 and TRBJ2-1, with 7 bases identical to TRBD1. Looked up from germline, CDR1 is MGHRA and CDR2 is YSYEKL. V shed 4 bases and J 3 bases; nucleotides not matched to a gene: 3. The CDR3 sequence is 14 residues long. The CDR3 protein is CASSLGGYYNEQFF. The DNA for the CDR3 is TGCGCCAGCAGCCTAGGGGGCTACTACAATGAGCAGTTCTTC.

This clonotype was seen only a few times. The CDR3 DNA reads TGTGCCAGCAGCCTTGGACTAGCGGGGGGCGTCAATGAGCAGTTCTTC. Its protein is CASSLGLAGGVNEQFF. This sequence joins TRBV4-2 and TRBJ2-1, with 14 bases that match TRBD2. V was clipped by 4 bases and J by 6 bases; unmatched bases: 5. Germline lookup yields CDR1 LGHNA and CDR2 YNFKEQ. The CDR3 has 16 residues.

This clonotype was picked up a small number of times. The gene calls are TRBV6-1 and TRBJ2-1; 7 nucleotides agree with TRBD2. Trimming at V came to 8 bases and at J to 5 bases, leaving 6 bases not matched to a gene. The germline CDR1 and CDR2 sequences are MNHNS and SASEGT. This CDR3 region has 13 residues. This CDR3 reads CASGNGGDNEQFF. CDR3 DNA sequence: TGTGCCAGCGGGAATGGGGGGGACAATGAGCAGTTCTTC.

This chain uses TRBV5-6 with TRBJ1-5; D may be TRBD1 (5 bases). This CDR3 comprises 16 residues. The V gene's germline CDR1 is SGHDT and CDR2 YYEEEE. V shed 4 bases and J shed 5 bases, with 19 bases lying between them. CDR3: CASSLGGQMSDQPQHF. The DNA of the CDR3 is TGTGCCAGCAGCCTGGGAGGACAAATGAGCGATCAGCCCCAGCATTTT.

This clonotype has more than one count but fewer than ten. CDR3 in DNA: TGTGCCATCAGTGAGACCGCACAGGGGTACGAGCAGTACTTC. This gives the protein CAISETAQGYEQYF. This rearrangement joins TRBV10-3 to TRBJ2-7; TRBD1 aligns across 7 bases. This CDR3 contains 14 residues. The V segment lost 2 bases and the J segment 4 bases; nucleotides outside the gene matches: 5. CDR1 and CDR2 from the germline V gene are ENHRY and SYGVKD.

This clonotype showed up many times. The genes are TRBV29-1 and TRBJ2-7; possible D gene TRBD1, 6 bases. Per the germline V gene, CDR1 is SQVTM and CDR2 is ANQGSEA. V lost 5 bases and J 5 bases, leaving 10 bases between the germline ends. The CDR3 sequence is 11 residues long. CDR3 coding DNA: TGCAGCGTTCTCCACAGGGACGAGCAGTACTTC. This codes for CSVLHRDEQYF.

At least ten counts were recorded for this clonotype. This sequence joins TRBV29-1 and TRBJ2-2; D not certain. The germline gives CDR1 SQVTM, CDR2 ANQGSEA. The V end lost 5 bases, the J end lost 5 bases, and 6 bases lay between the germline ends. The CDR3 length is 11 residues. The CDR3: CSVRRTGELFF. CDR3 coding DNA: TGCAGCGTTCGGCGTACCGGGGAGCTGTTTTTT.

The chain has TRBV5-1 and TRBJ2-7; possible D gene TRBD2, 5 bases. Germline V gene lookup returns CDR1 SGHRS and CDR2 YFSETQ. The V end lost 0 bases, the J end lost 4 bases, and 8 bases lay between the germline ends. This CDR3 is 13 amino acids long. The CDR3 protein is CASSLAIAYEQYF. CDR3 DNA: TGCGCCAGCAGCTTGGCCATAGCGTACGAGCAGTACTTC. The full variable domain, rest sourced from reference TRBV5-1 and TRBJ2-7, is KAGVTQTPRYLIKTRGQQVTLSCSPISGHRSVSWYQQTPGQGLQFLFEYFSETQRNKGNFPGRFSGRQFSNSRSEMNVSTLELGDSALYLCASSLAIAYEQYFGPGTRLTVT.

The table lists this clonotype with many counts. The J gene is TRBJ2-1, the V gene TRBV25-1, with D possibly matching TRBD1 (6 bases). Trimming left V 4 bases short and J 3 bases short, with 10 bases between. Germline CDR1 and CDR2: MGHDK and SYGVNS. The CDR3 runs to 14 residues. CDR3 loop: CASSVDRNYNEQFF. CDR3 nucleotides: TGTGCCAGCAGTGTGGACAGAAACTACAATGAGCAGTTCTTC.

The sample holds a few counts of this clonotype. The rearrangement joins TRBV6-1 to TRBJ2-3; 7 bases are shared with TRBD1. In germline, CDR1 is MNHNS, CDR2 SASEGT. V was clipped by 11 bases and J by 2 bases; unmatched bases: 10. There are 14 residues in the CDR3. CDR3 residues: CASRGQGDTDTQYF. The DNA of the CDR3 is TGTGCCTCAAGGGGGCAGGGCGACACAGATACGCAGTATTTT.

In its sample, this clonotype was seen a few times. The chain recombines TRBV6-5 with TRBJ1-2, with D possibly TRBD1 on 5 matching bases. There are 13 residues in the CDR3. Germline V gene lookup returns CDR1 MNHEY and CDR2 SVGAGI. V was clipped by 4 bases and J by 5 bases, with 11 bases between them. The CDR3 spells CASSFGGGYGYTF. The CDR3, as DNA: TGTGCCAGCAGTTTTGGGGGAGGGTATGGCTACACCTTC.

This clonotype was recorded at least ten times. The chain couples TRBV6-5 to TRBJ2-7, with a possible D match to TRBD1 (5 bases). V dropped 0 bases and J dropped 3 bases, with 15 bases sitting between them. Germline V lookup: CDR1 MNHEY, CDR2 SVGAGI. CDR3 length equals 16 residues. The CDR3 region has the DNA TGTGCCAGCAGTTACTCGTGGGGCACGCGGAACTACGAGCAGTACTTC. It is translated as CASSYSWGTRNYEQYF.

This clonotype was observed a handful of times. The chain recombines TRBV4-3 with TRBJ1-1; D is perhaps TRBD1 (5 bases). This CDR3 is 14 amino acids long. Trimming removed 0 bases at V and 5 bases at J, with 10 bases between. Germline V gene data show CDR1 as LGHNA and CDR2 as YSLEER. CDR3 nucleotide sequence: TGCGCCAGCAGCCAAGATGGGGGGTGGACTGAAGCTTTCTTT. Encoded protein: CASSQDGGWTEAFF.

This clonotype showed up just a few times. The chain combines TRBV20-1 with TRBJ1-1; D uncertain. V was pared by 1 base and J by 6 bases, with 9 bases between. The CDR3 extends over 12 amino acids. CDR1 and CDR2 (germline): DFQATT, SNEGSKA (reference sequence). The CDR3 region is CSARGARAEAFF. In DNA, the CDR3 is TGCAGTGCTAGAGGGGCCCGCGCTGAAGCTTTCTTT.

Ten or more counts support this clonotype. V is TRBV20-1 and J is TRBJ2-3; D not certain. Germline V CDR1 and CDR2: DFQATT, SNEGSKA (reference sequence). CDR3 length equals 15 residues. V gave up 3 bases and J gave up 3 bases, with 16 bases separating them. The CDR3 coding sequence is TGCAGTGCTAGGATCGATAATGACTGGACAGATACGCAGTATTTT. Translated: CSARIDNDWTDTQYF.

This chain connects TRBV7-6 to TRBJ2-3; 9 nucleotides align to TRBD1. The CDR3 is made up of 14 amino acids. Germline V gives CDR1 SGHVS, CDR2 FNYEAQ. Trimming cost V 5 bases and J 4 bases; bases outside gene matches: 4. This CDR3 is CASSKTGGADTQYF. DNA of the CDR3: TGTGCCAGCAGCAAGACAGGGGGTGCAGATACGCAGTATTTT.